The TCR beta chain under discussion was sequenced for a study of beta chain features in type 1 diabetes. Points from the study as a whole: Type 1 diabetes patients showed a moderate but significant shortening of TCRB CDR3s in all four CD4+ subsets.

The CDR3 totals 12 residues. Germline CDR1 reads GTSNPN; CDR2 reads SVGIG (reference sequence). The germline V and J ends were trimmed by 2 bases and 10 bases, with 12 bases remaining between them. About this clone itself: What it binds is not known.

The authors reverse transcribed all of the isolated RNA, so sequencing captured expressed TCRB transcripts. The table came from immunoSEQ multiplex PCR; TCRdb's copy has only in-frame clones and leaves some out. The table has about 700,000 clones, around 15% seen once. V is TRBV30 and J is TRBJ2-1; no definite D call. The sample taken for sequencing was naive CD4+ T cells from blood. The TCR was taken from a man aged 18 to 29 with type 1 diabetes. CDR3 amino acids: CAWSLGIGEQFF. CDR3 nucleotides: TGTGCCTGGAGTTTGGGGATCGGGGAGCAGTTCTTC.